These 7 T cell receptor delta chains were sequenced from one sample in a study of Vδ1+ human thymocytes. For these receptors, no antigen is known. The template was reverse-transcribed extracted RNA. Pooled V-gene forward primers with one constant-region reverse primer generated the CDR3 amplicons by multiplex PCR. TCRdb re-called the multiplex PCR reads through CATT. The repertoire consists of tens of thousands of delta-chain clones, with roughly 29% occurring once and the leading ten covering about 1.4%. Study conclusions and caveats: Highly polyclonal TRG and TRD repertoires with Gaussian CDR3 length distributions appeared in thymus.

Sequencing was carried out using Vdelta1+ gamma-delta thymocytes from the thymus. The subset was: FACS-sorted CD3+ TCRalphabeta- TCRVdelta1+ TCRVdelta2- thymocytes. These receptors came from a boy under two years old who had congenital heart surgery.

There are a few counts of this clone. The V call is TRDV1, the J call TRDJ1; no clear D gene. The CDR3 consists of 16 residues. CDR1 TSWWSYY and CDR2 QGS come from the germline V gene. The V end was cut by 2 bases, the J end by 2 bases, with 15 bases between. For the CDR3, the DNA is TGTGCTCTTGGGGAAGCGATATCCCGTCATACCGATAAACTCATCTTT. Protein product: CALGEAISRHTDKLIF.

The gene calls are TRDV1 and TRDJ1; a weak D match, TRDD3 (9 bases). CDR3 length: 19 amino acids. Trimming removed 0 bases from V and 2 bases from J, with 22 bases in between. Looked up from germline, CDR1 is TSWWSYY and CDR2 is QGS. The CDR3 sequence is CALGELRSSYWGSTDKLIF. In DNA, the CDR3 is TGTGCTCTTGGGGAACTAAGATCTTCCTACTGGGGGAGTACCGATAAACTCATCTTT.

In this sample, this clone turned up a few times. Other DNA sequences within the sample encode an identical CDR3. The genes are TRDV1 and TRDJ1; D is possibly TRDD3 (10 bases). Trimming left V 3 bases short and J 3 bases short, with 38 bases between. Germline CDR1 reads TSWWSYY; CDR2 reads QGS. CDR3 length: 23 residues. The DNA for the CDR3 is TGTGCTCTTGGGGATCCACTGCCTTCCTACTCGCGTGGGGGATACTTAGAGGCCGATAAACTCATCTTT. This encodes CALGDPLPSYSRGGYLEADKLIF.

Comment on this clone: At one boundary the junction diverges from the germline segment, which might be a read error. J is TRDJ1 and V is TRDV1, with a possible D match to TRDD3 (5 bases). The length of the CDR3 is 17 residues. The germline CDR1 and CDR2 sequences are TSWWSYY and QGS. CDR3 DNA: TGTGCTCGTGGGGAACGTATCCTCTCTCGGTACACCGATAAACTCATCTTT. This codes for CARGERILSRYTDKLIF.

This clone was detected only a few times. The V call is TRDV1, the J call TRDJ1; no definite D call. Germline V CDR1 and CDR2: TSWWSYY, QGS. The V gene lost 0 bases and the J gene lost 0 bases, with 14 bases spanning the gap. The CDR3 extends over 17 amino acids. The CDR3 DNA reads TGTGCTCTTGGGGAACTGGGGCCCCCCGACCACACCGATAAACTCATCTTT. This codes for CALGELGPPDHTDKLIF.

V gene TRDV1 combines with J gene TRDJ1; no clear D. The CDR3 is 15 residues long. Germline V gene data show CDR1 as TSWWSYY and CDR2 as QGS. Trimming shortened V by 4 bases and J by 0 bases, and 12 bases separated the two germline ends. CDR3 sequence: CALGGGLLHTDKLIF. In DNA, the CDR3 is TGTGCTCTTGGGGGCGGCCTGCTCCACACCGATAAACTCATCTTT.

As to this clone: A far bigger clonotype differs at one base, so this is likely a read error. In the same sample, other DNA sequences code for this CDR3. The rearrangement uses TRDV2 and TRDJ1; 11 bases match TRDD3. CDR3 length: 15 amino acids. Per germline, CDR1 GEAIGNYY and CDR2 EKD. CDR3 DNA: TGTGCCTGTCAATGGGGGATACGTCTGACCGACAAACTCATCTTT. Its translation is CACQWGIRLTDKLIF.